Listed here is a single TCR beta chain. The PCR had 60 Vbeta and 13 Jbeta primers. Libraries were prepared by immunoSEQ multiplex PCR; TCRdb keeps only in-frame clonotypes and omits some of them. The repertoire holds approximately 60,000 clones, about 80% seen once, with around 1.7% in the top ten. The sample originates from a study of cytomegalovirus exposure and HLA in healthy donors. Trimming shortened V by 1 base and J by 4 bases, and 11 bases separated the two germline ends. In germline, CDR1 is LGHNA, CDR2 YSLEER. The CDR3 has 14 residues. This TCR was sampled from a man aged 40-50 years in good health and CMV-seronegative. The chain couples TRBV4-3 to TRBJ2-7, with D possibly being TRBD2 (5 bases). The sequenced sample was PBMCs. In nucleotides, the CDR3 is TGCGCCAGCAGCCAAGCCACAGAGGGTTACGAGCAGTACTTC. Its translation: CASSQATEGYEQYF.